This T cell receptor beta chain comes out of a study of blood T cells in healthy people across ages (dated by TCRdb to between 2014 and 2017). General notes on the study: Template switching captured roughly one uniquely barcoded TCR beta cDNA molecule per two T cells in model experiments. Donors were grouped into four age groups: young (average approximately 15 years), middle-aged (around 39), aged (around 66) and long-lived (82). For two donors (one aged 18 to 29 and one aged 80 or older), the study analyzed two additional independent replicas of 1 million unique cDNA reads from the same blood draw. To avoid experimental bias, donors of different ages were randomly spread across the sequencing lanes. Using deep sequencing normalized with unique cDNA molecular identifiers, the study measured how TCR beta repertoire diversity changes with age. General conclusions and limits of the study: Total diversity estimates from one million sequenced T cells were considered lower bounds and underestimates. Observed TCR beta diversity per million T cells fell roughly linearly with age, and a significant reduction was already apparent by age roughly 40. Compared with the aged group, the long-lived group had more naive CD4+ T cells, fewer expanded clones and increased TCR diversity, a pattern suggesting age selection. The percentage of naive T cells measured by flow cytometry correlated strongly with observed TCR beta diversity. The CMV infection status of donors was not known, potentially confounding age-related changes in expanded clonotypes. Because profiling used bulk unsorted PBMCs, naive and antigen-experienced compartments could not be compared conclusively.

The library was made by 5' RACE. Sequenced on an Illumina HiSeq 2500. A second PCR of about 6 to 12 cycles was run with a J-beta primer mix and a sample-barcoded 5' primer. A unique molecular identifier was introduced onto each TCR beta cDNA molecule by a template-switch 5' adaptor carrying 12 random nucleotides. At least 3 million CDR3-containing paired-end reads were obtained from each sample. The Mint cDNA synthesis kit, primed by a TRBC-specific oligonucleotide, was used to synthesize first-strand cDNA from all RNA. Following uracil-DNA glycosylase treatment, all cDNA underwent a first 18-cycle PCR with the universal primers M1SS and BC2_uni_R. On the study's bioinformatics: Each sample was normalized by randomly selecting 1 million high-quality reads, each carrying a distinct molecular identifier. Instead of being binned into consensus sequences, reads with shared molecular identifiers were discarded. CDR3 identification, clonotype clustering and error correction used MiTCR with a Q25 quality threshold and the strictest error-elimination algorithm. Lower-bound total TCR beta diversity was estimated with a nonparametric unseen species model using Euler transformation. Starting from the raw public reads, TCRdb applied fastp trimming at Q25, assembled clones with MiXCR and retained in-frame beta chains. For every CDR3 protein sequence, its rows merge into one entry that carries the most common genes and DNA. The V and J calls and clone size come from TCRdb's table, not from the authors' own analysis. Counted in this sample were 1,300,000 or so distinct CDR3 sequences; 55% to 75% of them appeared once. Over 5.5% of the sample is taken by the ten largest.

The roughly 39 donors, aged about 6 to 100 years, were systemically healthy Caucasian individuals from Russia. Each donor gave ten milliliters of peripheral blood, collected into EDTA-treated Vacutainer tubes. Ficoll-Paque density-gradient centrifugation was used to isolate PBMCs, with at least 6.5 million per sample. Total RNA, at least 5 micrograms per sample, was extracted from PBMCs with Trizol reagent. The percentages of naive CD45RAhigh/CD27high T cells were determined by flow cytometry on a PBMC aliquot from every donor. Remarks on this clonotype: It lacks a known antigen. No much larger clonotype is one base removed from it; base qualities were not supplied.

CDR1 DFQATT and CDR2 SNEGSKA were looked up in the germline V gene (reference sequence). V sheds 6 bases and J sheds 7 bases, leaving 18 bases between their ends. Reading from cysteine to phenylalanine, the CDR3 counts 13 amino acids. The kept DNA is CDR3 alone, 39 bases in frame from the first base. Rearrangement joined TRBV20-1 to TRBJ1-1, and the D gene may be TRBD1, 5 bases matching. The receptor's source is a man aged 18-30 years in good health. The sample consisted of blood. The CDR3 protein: CSAANRAGGEAFF. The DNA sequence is TGCAGTGCAGCCAACCGGGCCGGGGGTGAAGCTTTCTTT.